The sequence of this T cell receptor beta chain was determined in a study of shared clonotypes between healthy human individuals. Findings and caveats of the study: Naive CD4 clonotype sharing across a few donors was approximately 5%.

About this clone: As yet, its antigen is unknown.

The assay was immunoSEQ multiplex PCR, and TCRdb's table has in-frame clones only and misses some. The profile covers 1.6 million or so clones, with 95% to 97% appearing a single time and 0.95% to 1.5% taken by the ten largest. The V end lost 2 bases, the J end lost 3 bases, and 11 bases lay between the germline ends. CDR1 is KGHSH and CDR2 is LQKENI in the germline V gene. The CDR3 length is 14 residues. The material sequenced was naive CD4+ T cells sorted from blood. Noted subset: CD45RA+ positively selected. This receptor was taken from a man aged 25 to 40 in good health. This sequence joins TRBV18 and TRBJ2-7; tentative D call: TRBD1 (5 bases). CDR3: CASSPDSAVYEQYF. In DNA, the CDR3 is TGTGCCAGCTCACCAGACAGCGCCGTCTACGAGCAGTACTTC.